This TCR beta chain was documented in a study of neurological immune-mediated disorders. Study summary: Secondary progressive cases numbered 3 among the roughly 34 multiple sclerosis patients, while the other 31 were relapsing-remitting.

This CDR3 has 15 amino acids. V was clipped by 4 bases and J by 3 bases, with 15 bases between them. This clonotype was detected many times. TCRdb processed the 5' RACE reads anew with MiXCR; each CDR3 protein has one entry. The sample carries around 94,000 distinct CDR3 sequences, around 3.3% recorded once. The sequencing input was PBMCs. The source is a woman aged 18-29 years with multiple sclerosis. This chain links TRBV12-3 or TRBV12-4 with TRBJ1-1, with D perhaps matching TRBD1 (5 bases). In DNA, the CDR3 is TGTGCCAGCAGTTCCCTCCGTTCGGGGGACACTGAAGCTTTCTTT. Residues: CASSSLRSGDTEAFF.